Listed below are T cell receptor beta chains from one sample, sequenced in a study of T-cell memory formation after mild COVID-19. TCRdb itself ran the 5' RACE reads through MiXCR, one entry per CDR3 protein. The profile covers about 14,000 distinct CDR3 sequences, with approximately 20% appearing a single time and about 52% taken by the ten largest. The specimen sequenced was PBMCs or a T cell subset sorted from them (not recorded which). Receptors originate from an adult woman who had mild COVID-19 (a few samples of this study predate the infection). Cell type and time point are not known. Both conserved end residues are part of each CDR3. The D gene is left open where the match is weak. The size of a clone is reported for some rows only, either as once, few or many, or as a class for expanded clones.

J: TRBJ2-7
D: TRBD1
size: many
V: TRBV7-6
CDR3: CASSFGTGLTYEQYF
DNA: TGTGCCAGCAGCTTCGGGACAGGGCTAACCTACGAGCAGTACTTC

J: TRBJ2-7
D: NA
size: NA
V: TRBV28
CDR3: CASSTPARPTGSYEQYF
DNA: TGTGCCAGCAGTACCCCAGCGCGGCCAACCGGTTCCTACGAGCAGTACTTC

J: TRBJ2-2
D: NA
size: many
V: TRBV7-3
CDR3: CASTPAGGGIGELFF
DNA: TGTGCCAGCACCCCGGCAGGGGGAGGCATCGGGGAGCTGTTTTTT

J: TRBJ2-3
D: NA
size: many
V: TRBV20-1
CDR3: CSASSSSTTDTQYF
DNA: TGCAGTGCGTCTAGCTCTTCAACCACAGATACGCAGTATTTT

J: TRBJ2-2
D: NA
size: many
V: TRBV7-2
CDR3: CASSLEATTPRELFF
DNA: TGTGCCAGCAGCTTAGAGGCGACTACCCCCAGGGAGCTGTTTTTT

J: TRBJ2-7
D: TRBD1
size: many
V: TRBV2
CDR3: CASRYRDSTSYEQYF
DNA: TGTGCCAGCAGGTACCGGGACAGCACATCCTACGAGCAGTACTTC

J: TRBJ2-1
D: NA
size: many
V: TRBV11-2
CDR3: CANQGYNEQFF
DNA: TGTGCTAACCAGGGTTACAATGAGCAGTTCTTC

J: TRBJ2-7
D: TRBD2
size: many
V: TRBV4-1
CDR3: CASSQVAGGSYEQYF
DNA: TGCGCCAGCAGCCAAGTGGCGGGAGGGTCCTACGAGCAGTACTTC

J: TRBJ2-3
D: TRBD2
size: many
V: TRBV12-3/TRBV12-4
CDR3: CASTLRTSGRFTDTQYF
DNA: TGTGCCAGCACTCTCAGGACTAGCGGGAGGTTCACAGATACGCAGTATTTT

J: TRBJ2-3
D: TRBD1
size: many
V: TRBV7-9
CDR3: CASSTRGFTDTQYF
DNA: TGTGCCAGCAGCACCAGGGGGTTCACAGATACGCAGTATTTT

J: TRBJ2-5
D: TRBD2
size: many
V: TRBV11-3
CDR3: CASSGGGGGVQETQYF
DNA: TGTGCCAGCAGCGGAGGTGGCGGGGGAGTCCAAGAGACCCAGTACTTC

J: TRBJ2-5
D: NA
size: NA
V: TRBV11-2
CDR3: CASSTPRVSETQYF
DNA: TGTGCCAGCAGCACTCCGCGGGTTTCAGAGACCCAGTACTTC

J: TRBJ2-1
D: TRBD2
size: many
V: TRBV4-3
CDR3: CASSQVAGTSGSDEQFF
DNA: TGCGCCAGCAGCCAAGTTGCTGGGACTAGCGGGTCGGATGAGCAGTTCTTC

J: TRBJ2-7
D: NA
size: NA
V: TRBV4-1
CDR3: CASSQWGAYEQYF
DNA: TGCGCCAGCAGCCAGTGGGGAGCCTACGAGCAGTACTTC

J: TRBJ2-1
D: TRBD2
size: many
V: TRBV12-3/TRBV12-4
CDR3: CASSSVLASTSGSSYNEQFF
DNA: TGTGCCAGCTCCTCGGTACTCGCATCGACTAGCGGGAGTTCTTACAATGAGCAGTTCTTC

J: TRBJ2-5
D: TRBD1
size: few
V: TRBV10-3
CDR3: CAISDRDRGLVTQYF
DNA: TGTGCCATCAGTGACCGGGACAGGGGTTTGGTGACCCAGTACTTC

J: TRBJ1-1
D: NA
size: NA
V: TRBV6-2/TRBV6-3
CDR3: CASSYAVNTEAFF
DNA: TGTGCCAGCAGTTATGCCGTGAACACTGAAGCTTTCTTT

J: TRBJ2-6
D: NA
size: many
V: TRBV9
CDR3: CASSIQTNLGANVLTF
DNA: TGTGCCAGCAGCATCCAAACAAACTTGGGGGCCAACGTCCTGACTTTC

J: TRBJ1-1
D: NA
size: many
V: TRBV2
CDR3: CASSSGVGMNTEAFF
DNA: TGTGCCAGCAGTTCTGGTGTCGGGATGAACACTGAAGCTTTCTTT

J: TRBJ2-7
D: TRBD2
size: many
V: TRBV30
CDR3: CAWSVASGTYEQYF
DNA: TGTGCCTGGAGTGTAGCTAGCGGAACCTACGAGCAGTACTTC

J: TRBJ1-6
D: NA
size: few
V: TRBV7-2
CDR3: CASTRGGTGSPLHF
DNA: TGTGCCAGCACCCGAGGGGGTACTGGATCACCCCTCCACTTT

J: TRBJ2-5
D: TRBD2
size: many
V: TRBV7-9
CDR3: CASSYIGLAGYQETQYF
DNA: TGTGCCAGCAGCTATATCGGACTAGCGGGTTACCAAGAGACCCAGTACTTC

J: TRBJ2-1
D: TRBD2
size: many
V: TRBV7-7
CDR3: CASSSGRSNYNEQFF
DNA: TGTGCTAGCAGCTCCGGGAGGTCCAACTACAATGAGCAGTTCTTC

J: TRBJ2-3
D: TRBD1
size: medium-sized
V: TRBV2
CDR3: CASSAGTASTDTQYF
DNA: TGTGCCAGCAGCGCCGGGACAGCTAGCACAGATACGCAGTATTTT

J: TRBJ1-6
D: NA
size: many
V: TRBV7-9
CDR3: CASSLVAGPRVNSPLHF
DNA: TGTGCCAGCAGCTTAGTAGCAGGCCCGAGGGTAAATTCACCCCTCCACTTT

J: TRBJ2-5
D: TRBD1
size: few
V: TRBV11-3
CDR3: CASSLRIWDREQETQYF
DNA: TGTGCCAGCAGCTTAAGAATCTGGGACAGAGAACAAGAGACCCAGTACTTC

J: TRBJ2-2
D: NA
size: many
V: TRBV3-1
CDR3: CASSPQQGGTGELFF
DNA: TGTGCCAGCAGCCCCCAACAGGGAGGCACCGGGGAGCTGTTTTTT

J: TRBJ2-1
D: TRBD2
size: many
V: TRBV15
CDR3: CATSREREGLHNEQFF
DNA: TGTGCCACCAGCAGAGAGCGGGAGGGCCTCCATAATGAGCAGTTCTTC

J: TRBJ1-4
D: NA
size: many
V: TRBV7-9
CDR3: CASSHAERGEKLFF
DNA: TGTGCCAGCAGCCACGCGGAACGCGGGGAAAAACTGTTTTTT

J: TRBJ2-2
D: TRBD2
size: NA
V: TRBV9
CDR3: CASNAGEYTGELFF
DNA: TGTGCCAGCAACGCGGGGGAGTACACCGGGGAGCTGTTTTTT

J: TRBJ1-2
D: TRBD1
size: many
V: TRBV14
CDR3: CASSIQGIQTNYGYTF
DNA: TGTGCCAGCAGTATACAGGGGATCCAGACTAACTATGGCTACACCTTC

J: TRBJ2-5
D: TRBD2
size: many
V: TRBV12-3/TRBV12-4
CDR3: CASTRGWAGVETQYF
DNA: TGTGCCAGCACGCGGGGGTGGGCCGGGGTGGAGACCCAGTACTTC

J: TRBJ1-2
D: NA
size: NA
V: TRBV7-7
CDR3: CASSFETTHGYTF
DNA: TGTGCCAGCAGCTTCGAGACTACACATGGCTACACCTTC

J: TRBJ2-1
D: NA
size: many
V: TRBV7-9
CDR3: CASSLGVNEQFF
DNA: TGTGCCAGCAGCTTAGGAGTCAATGAGCAGTTCTTC

J: TRBJ2-2
D: NA
size: many
V: TRBV14
CDR3: CASSFPFSGELFF
DNA: TGTGCCAGCAGCTTTCCATTTTCGGGGGAGCTGTTTTTT

J: TRBJ2-2
D: NA
size: many
V: TRBV2
CDR3: CASSEEYGELFF
DNA: TGTGCCAGCAGTGAAGAGTACGGGGAGCTGTTTTTT